This TCR beta chain was obtained from a study of blood T cell repertoires in COVID-19. Across the study: Samples of COVID-19 (acute and convalescent) were obtained from the United States, Italy and Spain. PBMCs, B-cell-depleted T cells, or T cells were the source of the cDNA or gDNA that made up the material.

Source study methods: Researchers report that nucleated cell counts were estimated from reference gene primer amplification. Sequencing used immunoSEQ multiplex PCR; TCRdb keeps in-frame clones, though not all of them. V and J calls and clone size are as listed in that table; D and trimming were resolved from the DNA. The data hold 80,000 to 100,000 clones, with 82% observed a single time. CDR3 length: 13 residues. The V gene end was trimmed by 5 bases and the J gene end by 4 bases; junction bases not matched to a gene: 2. The germline V gene encodes CDR1 LNHDA and CDR2 SQIVND (reference sequence). The origin of this receptor is a man between 70 and 80 years old with active or convalescent COVID-19. The sample consisted of peripheral blood. The V gene is TRBV19, the J gene TRBJ2-5, with 9 bases fitting TRBD2. The CDR3 loop is CASSFSGGETQYF. The CDR3 DNA reads as TGTGCCAGTAGTTTTAGCGGGGGAGAGACCCAGTACTTC.